Presented here are 31 T cell receptor beta chains from one specimen sequenced in a study of blood T cells in healthy people across ages. Primers used in a second PCR of roughly 6 to 11 cycles were a sample-barcoded 5' primer and a J-beta primer mix. From the 5' RACE reads, TCRdb called clonotypes with MiXCR, one entry per CDR3 protein. The table has 650,000 to 700,000 distinct CDR3 sequences, 32% seen once. The specimen was blood. These receptor sequences come from a woman of 80 years or more in good health.

The chain has TRBV20-1 and TRBJ2-7, with 8 nucleotides matching TRBD2. The last part of the DNA fits TRBJ2-5 better; the J call may be wrong. CDR1 is DFQATT and CDR2 is SNEGSKA in the germline V gene (reference sequence). The CDR3 is 15 residues long. Here the CDR3 reads CSARDGVAGGETQYF. The CDR3 nucleotides read TGCAGTGCTAGAGATGGGGTGGCGGGGGGAGAGACCCAGTACTTC.

The chain links TRBV5-1 to TRBJ2-1; D possibly corresponds to TRBD2 (6 bases). The ends were cut back, 7 bases at V and 10 bases at J, with 18 bases in the middle. The CDR3 is 13 amino acids. Germline loops: CDR1 SGHRS, CDR2 YFSETQ. Here the CDR3 DNA reads TGCGCCAGCGGAAACAGTTGGGGAGGAGAGCAGTTCTTC. It is translated as CASGNSWGGEQFF.

This clonotype was detected many times. The chain combines TRBV7-9 with TRBJ2-5; 11 bases are shared with TRBD2. Germline V gene lookup returns CDR1 SEHNR and CDR2 FQNEAQ (reference sequence). The V gene end was trimmed by 3 bases and the J gene end by 5 bases; junction bases not matched to a gene: 5. The CDR3 has 15 amino acids. CDR3 loop: CASSLASGGFETQYF. The CDR3 nucleotides read TGTGCCAGCAGCTTGGCTAGCGGGGGGTTTGAGACCCAGTACTTC.

At least ten counts were recorded for this clonotype. The V call is TRBV7-6, the J call TRBJ2-5, with unresolved D. The CDR3 runs to 14 residues. V was trimmed by 1 base and J by 5 bases, leaving 11 bases between them. Germline CDR1 and CDR2: SGHVS and FNYEAQ. The CDR3 DNA is TGTGCCAGCAGCTTAGGGCAATCCGCGGAGACCCAGTACTTC. This translates into CASSLGQSAETQYF.

This clonotype was recorded many times. V usage is TRBV29-1 and J usage is TRBJ2-5; no clear D. V lost 7 bases and J 1 base, leaving 4 bases between the germline ends. The CDR3 covers 10 residues. Germline CDR1 is SQVTM and CDR2 is ANQGSEA. The CDR3 sequence is CSGGQETQYF. For the CDR3, the DNA is TGCAGCGGAGGCCAAGAGACCCAGTACTTC. Variable domain in full (rest from reference TRBV29-1 and TRBJ2-5): SAVISQKPSRDICQRGTSLTIQCQVDSQVTMMFWYRQQPGQSLTLIATANQGSEATYESGFVIDKFPISRPNLTFSTLTVSNMSPEDSSIYLCSGGQETQYFGPGTRLLVL.

CDR3 DNA sequence: TGCAGTGCTAGAGATTTCCAACTAGCGGGAGGGTTACAGCAGTTCTTC. Its translation is CSARDFQLAGGLQQFF. The chain employs TRBV20-1 and TRBJ2-1, with TRBD2 identical over 13 bases. V was clipped by 0 bases and J by 11 bases; unmatched bases: 10. The CDR3 extends over 16 amino acids. Germline V lookup: CDR1 DFQATT, CDR2 SNEGSKA (reference sequence).

V is TRBV3-1 and J is TRBJ1-1, with D uncertain. V was trimmed by 1 base and J by 4 bases, leaving 16 bases between them. The CDR3 is 16 amino acids. Per the germline V gene, CDR1 is LGHDT and CDR2 is YNNKEL (reference sequence). In DNA form, the CDR3 reads TGTGCCAGCAGCCAAGGGCAGTCCTCAGGTAGCACTGAAGCTTTCTTT. Its protein is CASSQGQSSGSTEAFF.

This clonotype was recorded many times. The chain combines TRBV3-1 with TRBJ2-7; tentative D call: TRBD2 (6 bases). The CDR3 totals 12 residues. Trimming pared 1 base from V and 9 bases from J, leaving 10 bases between. Germline loops: CDR1 LGHDT, CDR2 YNNKEL (reference sequence). CDR3 DNA: TGTGCCAGCAGCCAAGTCCCTAGCGTGCAGTACTTC. The encoded protein is CASSQVPSVQYF.

For this clonotype: A much larger clone is a single base away; this may be a read error. The chain recombines TRBV7-3 with TRBJ2-3, with 11 bases matching TRBD2. J gave up 4 bases and V 5 bases, and 17 bases lay outside the gene matches. The germline V gene encodes CDR1 SGHTA and CDR2 FQGTGA. This CDR3 is built from 19 residues. The CDR3 region has the DNA TGTGCCAGCAGCCGAATGGCTAGCGGGGGGCCCGCAGTCGCAGATACGCAGTATTTT. This encodes CASSRMASGGPAVADTQYF.

As concerns this clonotype: This may be a read error, as it is one base from a much larger clone. The CDR3 carries no conserved terminal phenylalanine or tryptophan, so it likely arises from a read error. The rearrangement uses TRBV25-1 and TRBJ2-7; TRBD1 aligns across 11 bases. The last part of the DNA fits TRBJ2-5 better; the J call may be wrong. This CDR3 contains 15 residues. Germline V CDR1 and CDR2: MGHDK, SYGVNS. CDR3 nucleotide sequence: TGTGCCAGCGCCCCTCCCGGGACAGGGGGGGAGACCCAGTACTAC. It yields the protein CASAPPGTGGETQYY.

This clonotype was recorded many times. The chain couples TRBV4-2 to TRBJ2-3; a possible D gene is TRBD2 (5 bases). V was pared by 0 bases and J by 1 base, with 8 bases between. The CDR3 length is 15 residues. Germline CDR1 reads LGHNA; CDR2 reads YNFKEQ. The CDR3 loop reads CASSQDGLRTDTQYF. CDR3 bases: TGTGCCAGCAGCCAAGACGGACTGCGCACAGATACGCAGTATTTT.

This clonotype has a count of ten or more. The rearrangement links TRBV12-3 or TRBV12-4 to TRBJ2-5; D possibly corresponds to TRBD2 (5 bases). The CDR3 consists of 13 residues. Trimming stripped 8 bases from V and 5 bases from J, with 15 bases between. CDR3 bases: TGTGCCAGCCGCGTCGGGGTGGGGGAGACCCAGTACTTC. Its translation is CASRVGVGETQYF.

This clonotype was counted ten times or more. V usage is TRBV5-1 and J usage is TRBJ2-1, with TRBD1 identical over 11 bases. Germline V gene sequence: CDR1 SGHRS, CDR2 YFSETQ. V was pared by 0 bases and J by 4 bases, with 9 bases of the junction left unmatched. CDR3 length equals 18 residues. The CDR3 reads CASSLAGQGAEVYNEQFF. DNA of the CDR3: TGCGCCAGCAGCTTGGCCGGACAGGGGGCGGAGGTATACAATGAGCAGTTCTTC. Based on the CDR3 plus reference TRBV5-1 and TRBJ2-1, the full variable domain is KAGVTQTPRYLIKTRGQQVTLSCSPISGHRSVSWYQQTPGQGLQFLFEYFSETQRNKGNFPGRFSGRQFSNSRSEMNVSTLELGDSALYLCASSLAGQGAEVYNEQFFGPGTRLTVL.

On this clonotype: A much larger clone differs by one base, so this may be a read error. This chain connects TRBV20-1 to TRBJ2-7; D uncertain. V lost 1 base and J 7 bases, leaving 11 bases between the germline ends. This CDR3 is 12 amino acids long. The V gene's germline CDR1 is DFQATT and CDR2 SNEGSKA (reference sequence). CDR3 sequence reads: CSARGVNNEQYF. DNA for the CDR3: TGCAGTGCTAGAGGGGTCAACAATGAGCAGTACTTC.

This clonotype has ten or more counts. The chain employs TRBV20-1 and TRBJ2-7, with a weak D call TRBD1 (6 bases). CDR1 and CDR2 (germline): DFQATT, SNEGSKA (reference sequence). There are 13 residues in the CDR3. Trimming left V 5 bases short and J 5 bases short, with 16 bases between. For the CDR3, the DNA is TGCAGTGCTGCGACAGGTACCCTGGACGAGCAGTACTTC. Translated, it gives CSAATGTLDEQYF.

There are a few counts of this clonotype. The V gene is TRBV9, the J gene TRBJ2-2; possibly TRBD2 for D (7 bases). CDR1 is SGDLS and CDR2 is YYNGEE in the germline V gene. V was clipped by 2 bases and J by 2 bases, with 10 bases between them. The CDR3 consists of 15 residues. CDR3 sequence: CASSVGGHNTGELFF. CDR3 bases: TGTGCCAGCAGCGTCGGGGGGCATAACACCGGGGAGCTGTTTTTT. Supplemented by reference TRBV9 and TRBJ2-2, the full variable domain reads DSGVTQTPKHLITATGQRVTLRCSPRSGDLSVYWYQQSLDQGLQFLIQYYNGEERAKGNILERFSAQQFPDLHSELNLSSLELGDSALYFCASSVGGHNTGELFFGEGSRLTVL.

The chain employs TRBV5-1 and TRBJ2-3, with D perhaps TRBD1 (6 bases). CDR3 length equals 16 residues. V lost 2 bases to trimming and J lost 1 base, with 14 bases between them. CDR1 SGHRS and CDR2 YFSETQ come from the germline V gene. This CDR3 is CASSLPQGFGTDTQYF. Written as DNA, the CDR3 is TGCGCCAGCAGCTTACCTCAGGGGTTTGGCACAGATACGCAGTATTTT.

This clonotype showed up just a few times. CDR3 loop: CASSSTRLLAGETQYF. The CDR3 nucleotides read TGTGCCAGCAGTTCCACTAGACTCTTGGCTGGGGAGACCCAGTACTTC. The chain is built from TRBV27 and TRBJ2-5, with D maybe TRBD2 (5 bases). With 4 bases removed from V and 5 bases from J, the gap between germline ends came to 20 bases. CDR3 length: 16 residues. Looked up from germline, CDR1 is MNHEY and CDR2 is SMNVEV (reference sequence).

This clonotype was detected only a few times. This chain connects TRBV20-1 to TRBJ2-5, with D perhaps TRBD1 or TRBD2 (5 bases each). Germline V CDR1 and CDR2: DFQATT, SNEGSKA (reference sequence). This CDR3 is 10 amino acids long. Trimming left V 6 bases short and J 7 bases short, with 9 bases between. The CDR3 region is CSARDGTQYF. CDR3 coding DNA: TGCAGTGCACGGGACGGGACCCAGTACTTC.

This clonotype was seen at least ten times. V and J are TRBV20-1 and TRBJ2-7, with TRBD2 matching over 7 bases. The CDR3 is 16 residues long. J gave up 2 bases and V 3 bases, and 13 bases lay outside the gene matches. The germline CDR1 and CDR2 sequences are DFQATT and SNEGSKA (reference sequence). The CDR3 nucleotides are TGCAGTGCTAGGGGCGGGCCAGCGGGGCCGACCTACGAGCAGTACTTC. Translated, it gives CSARGGPAGPTYEQYF.

This clonotype came up many times. The chain carries TRBV5-1 and TRBJ2-4, with TRBD1 identical over 7 bases. The J segment lost 0 bases and the V segment lost 6 bases, leaving 9 bases of the junction unmatched. The CDR3 loop spans 16 amino acids. Germline V gene sequence: CDR1 SGHRS, CDR2 YFSETQ. CDR3 residues: CASTKTGTEAKNIQYF. DNA of the CDR3: TGCGCCAGCACCAAGACAGGGACAGAAGCCAAAAACATTCAGTACTTC.

This clonotype was detected ten times or more. This sequence joins TRBV25-1 and TRBJ2-3; D gene unclear. Per germline, CDR1 MGHDK and CDR2 SYGVNS. This CDR3 comprises 10 residues. V lost 1 base to trimming and J lost 8 bases, with 1 base between them. The DNA for the CDR3 is TGTGCCAGCAGTGAATCTACGCAGTATTTT. Translation gives CASSESTQYF.

This clonotype was observed a single time. The chain combines TRBV12-3 or TRBV12-4 with TRBJ2-3; no definite D call. Trimming shortened V by 9 bases and J by 4 bases, and 8 bases separated the two germline ends. This CDR3 has 11 amino acids. CDR3 sequence: CASSKADTQYF. The CDR3 region has the DNA TGTGCCAGTTCCAAAGCAGATACGCAGTATTTT.

This clonotype was recorded at least ten times. The V gene is TRBV13, the J gene TRBJ2-7; 7 bases map to TRBD2. The ends lost 0 bases at V and 4 bases at J; junction bases unmatched: 3. CDR1 is PRHDT and CDR2 is FYEKMQ in the germline V gene (reference sequence). The CDR3 is made up of 14 amino acids. CDR3 DNA sequence: TGTGCCAGCAGCTTAGGGACTAGCTGGTACGAGCAGTACTTC. Translation: CASSLGTSWYEQYF. Together with reference TRBV13 and TRBJ2-7, the CDR3 gives the full variable domain: AAGVIQSPRHLIKEKRETATLKCYPIPRHDTVYWYQQGPGQDPQFLISFYEKMQSDKGSIPDRFSAQQFSDYHSELNMSSLELGDSALYFCASSLGTSWYEQYFGPGTRLTVT.

This clonotype was counted ten times or more. The chain combines TRBV7-2 with TRBJ2-7, with no clear D. The length of the CDR3 is 14 residues. Germline values: CDR1 SGHTA, CDR2 FQGNSA. Trimming stripped 5 bases from V and 6 bases from J, with 17 bases between. The CDR3 DNA reads as TGTGCCAGCAGCCGACCTGGCGAGGTCGCCGAGCAGTACTTC. Translated, it gives CASSRPGEVAEQYF.

This clonotype has a single count. The rearrangement uses TRBV11-2 and TRBJ2-5; D call uncertain. The CDR3 is 13 amino acids. The germline CDR1 and CDR2 sequences are SGHAT and FQNNGV. Trimming left V 2 bases short and J 11 bases short, with 15 bases between. The DNA for the CDR3 is TGTGCCAGCAGCTTATACAGCAGTAATGAGCAGTACTTC. This sequence encodes CASSLYSSNEQYF. Variable domain in full (rest from reference TRBV11-2 and TRBJ2-5): EAGVAQSPRYKIIEKRQSVAFWCNPISGHATLYWYQQILGQGPKLLIQFQNNGVVDDSQLPKDRFSAERLKGVDSTLKIQPAKLEDSAVYLCASSLYSSNEQYFGPGTRLLVL.

This chain joins TRBV13 and TRBJ2-3, with 8 bases matching TRBD1. The germline V gene has CDR1 PRHDT and CDR2 FYEKMQ (reference sequence). V shed 5 bases, J shed 0 bases, and the junction held 4 bases outside the gene matches. The CDR3 is 15 residues long. This chain's CDR3 is CASSIWTGSTDTQYF. The CDR3 region has the DNA TGTGCCAGCAGCATCTGGACAGGGAGCACAGATACGCAGTATTTT.

Only a few counts were recorded for this clonotype. The chain joins TRBV30 to TRBJ1-6; 7 bases align to TRBD1. The CDR3 totals 14 residues. The junction had 5 bases not matched to a gene; V was cut back by 2 bases and J by 7 bases. Per the germline V gene, CDR1 is GTSNPN and CDR2 is SVGIG (reference sequence). The DNA of the CDR3 is TGTGCCTGGAGTCTCGGACAGGAAAATTCACCCCTCCACTTT. Encoded protein: CAWSLGQENSPLHF.

At least ten counts were recorded for this clonotype. The V call is TRBV20-1, the J call TRBJ2-5; the D gene could be TRBD1 or TRBD2 (6 bases each). Trimming removed 5 bases at V and 5 bases at J, with 18 bases between. The CDR3 is 14 residues long. Germline CDR1 DFQATT, CDR2 SNEGSKA (reference sequence). CDR3 nucleotide sequence: TGCAGTGCTCCAAAAGGGGGGATCGAGGAGACCCAGTACTTC. It is translated as CSAPKGGIEETQYF.

Many counts were recorded for this clonotype. The chain combines TRBV6-5 with TRBJ2-7; tentative D call: TRBD2 (6 bases). V was trimmed by 0 bases and J by 3 bases, leaving 27 bases between them. The CDR3 has 20 residues. Germline loops: CDR1 MNHEY, CDR2 SVGAGI. CDR3 coding DNA: TGTGCCAGCAGTTACTCAACACCTGGGTACCGCGGGACGGAACTCTACGAGCAGTACTTC. This encodes CASSYSTPGYRGTELYEQYF.

At least ten counts were recorded for this clonotype. The chain has TRBV6-1 and TRBJ1-5; D remains ambiguous. The CDR3 sequence is 15 residues long. V lost 2 bases and J 1 base, leaving 9 bases between the germline ends. Looked up from germline, CDR1 is MNHNS and CDR2 is SASEGT. CDR3 bases: TGTGCCAGCAGTGAAATGGTAAACAGCAATCAGCCCCAGCATTTT. Translation: CASSEMVNSNQPQHF.